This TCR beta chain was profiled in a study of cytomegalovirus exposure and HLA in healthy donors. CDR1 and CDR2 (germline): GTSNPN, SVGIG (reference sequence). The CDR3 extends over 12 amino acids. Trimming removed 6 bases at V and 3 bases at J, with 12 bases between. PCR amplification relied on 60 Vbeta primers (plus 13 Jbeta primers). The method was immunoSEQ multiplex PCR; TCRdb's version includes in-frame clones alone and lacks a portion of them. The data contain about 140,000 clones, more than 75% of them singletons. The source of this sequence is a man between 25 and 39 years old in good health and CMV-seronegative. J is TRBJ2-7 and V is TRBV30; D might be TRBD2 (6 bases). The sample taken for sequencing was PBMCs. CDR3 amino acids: CACPLGGYEQYF. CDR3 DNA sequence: TGTGCCTGCCCCCTGGGGGGCTACGAGCAGTACTTC.